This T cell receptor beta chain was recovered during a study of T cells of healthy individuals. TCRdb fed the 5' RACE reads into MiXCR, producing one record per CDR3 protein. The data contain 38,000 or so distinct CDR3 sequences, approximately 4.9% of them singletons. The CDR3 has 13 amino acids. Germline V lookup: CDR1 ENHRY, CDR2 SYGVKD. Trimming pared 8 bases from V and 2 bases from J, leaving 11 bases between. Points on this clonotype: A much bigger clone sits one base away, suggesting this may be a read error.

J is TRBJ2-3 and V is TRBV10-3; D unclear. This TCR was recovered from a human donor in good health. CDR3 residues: CAIYSRFTDTQYF. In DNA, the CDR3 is TGTGCCATCTATTCGCGGTTCACAGATACGCAGTATTTT.